These 17 T cell receptor beta chains originate from one sample sequenced in a study of CD8+ T cells in alopecia areata. Following extraction, RNA underwent reverse transcription to cDNA, which served as the sequencing template. Produced via immunoSEQ multiplex PCR; TCRdb's table is partial and in-frame only. Of 180,000 or so clones in the sample, roughly 66% are singletons; the top ten hold 9.5% to 12%. The sequences come from CD8+ T cells sorted from blood, collected at week 0. The origin of the receptors is a human donor with alopecia areata.

The chain uses TRBV29-1 and TRBJ1-2, with D uncertain. The CDR3 loop spans 16 amino acids. Between the trimmed V and J ends, which lost 6 bases and 0 bases, there was a span of 20 bases. Germline V gene sequence: CDR1 SQVTM, CDR2 ANQGSEA. The CDR3 nucleotides read TGCAGCGTGCCAGCGGGTCACGAAAACCCTAACTATGGCTACACCTTC. Protein sequence: CSVPAGHENPNYGYTF. Based on the CDR3 plus reference TRBV29-1 and TRBJ1-2, the full variable domain is SAVISQKPSRDICQRGTSLTIQCQVDSQVTMMFWYRQQPGQSLTLIATANQGSEATYESGFVIDKFPISRPNLTFSTLTVSNMSPEDSSIYLCSVPAGHENPNYGYTFGSGTRLTVV.

This chain links TRBV5-1 with TRBJ2-5; TRBD2 agrees at 12 bases. The CDR3 consists of 18 residues. The V gene's germline CDR1 is SGHRS and CDR2 YFSETQ. V lost 4 bases, J lost 2 bases, and 12 bases stayed unmatched. The CDR3 protein is CASSTLTPLAGGQETQYF. CDR3 nucleotide sequence: TGCGCCAGCAGCACACTGACGCCACTAGCGGGGGGACAAGAGACCCAGTACTTC.

The J gene is TRBJ1-2, the V gene TRBV6-5, with D unresolved. This CDR3 contains 14 residues. V was trimmed by 2 bases and J by 6 bases, leaving 13 bases between them. Per the germline V gene, CDR1 is MNHEY and CDR2 is SVGAGI. Here the CDR3 DNA reads TGTGCCAGCAGTTACGCCCCCAAAATGGATGGCTACACCTTC. This translates into CASSYAPKMDGYTF.

The chain uses TRBV10-2 and TRBJ2-1; D remains ambiguous. CDR1 is WSHSY, CDR2 SAAADI, per germline. V lost 2 bases to trimming and J lost 7 bases, with 15 bases between them. This CDR3 is built from 15 residues. This chain's CDR3 is CASSEGVSRWNEQFF. The CDR3 DNA is TGCGCCAGCAGTGAGGGGGTATCGAGGTGGAATGAGCAGTTCTTC.

The chain recombines TRBV15 with TRBJ1-5; 7 positions match TRBD1. Trimming cost V 8 bases and J 2 bases; bases outside gene matches: 6. There are 14 residues in the CDR3. From germline, CDR1 is LNHNV and CDR2 YYDKDF (reference sequence). CDR3: CATRTGVGNQPQHF. CDR3 nucleotide sequence: TGTGCCACCCGTACAGGGGTTGGCAATCAGCCCCAGCATTTT.

The CDR3 nucleotides read TGTGCCAGCAGTTACAGTCGGGGGAACACTGAAGCTTTCTTT. Amino acid sequence: CASSYSRGNTEAFF. This sequence joins TRBV6-5 and TRBJ1-1; D is unresolved. This CDR3 region has 14 residues. V was trimmed by 2 bases and J by 1 base, leaving 8 bases between them. CDR1 and CDR2 from the germline V gene are MNHEY and SVGAGI.

A few counts support this clone. The V call is TRBV13, the J call TRBJ2-3; D unresolved. Germline V gives CDR1 PRHDT, CDR2 FYEKMQ (reference sequence). Between the trimmed V and J ends, which lost 1 base and 2 bases, there was a span of 4 bases. This CDR3 has 13 amino acids. In nucleotides, the CDR3 is TGTGCCAGCAGCTTAGAGACCACAGATACGCAGTATTTT. As protein: CASSLETTDTQYF.

The V gene is TRBV29-1, the J gene TRBJ1-5; perhaps TRBD1 as D (6 bases). This CDR3 comprises 13 residues. In germline, CDR1 is SQVTM, CDR2 ANQGSEA. With 4 bases removed from V and 2 bases from J, the gap between germline ends came to 9 bases. CDR3 in amino acids: CSVVEGGNQPQHF. The CDR3 DNA is TGCAGCGTTGTTGAGGGGGGCAATCAGCCCCAGCATTTT.

The chain combines TRBV12-5 with TRBJ1-5; the D is unclear. The germline V and J ends were trimmed by 3 bases and 7 bases, with 4 bases remaining between them. Germline CDR1 reads LGHNT; CDR2 reads FRNRAP. This CDR3 spans 11 amino acids. The CDR3 DNA sequence: TGTGCTAGTGGTTTTTGGCAGCCCCAGCATTTT. This gives the protein CASGFWQPQHF.

This chain joins TRBV5-1 and TRBJ1-2; 8 nucleotides match TRBD1. CDR3 length equals 13 residues. Trimming removed 4 bases from V and 6 bases from J; junction bases left unmatched: 5. Germline assignment: CDR1 SGHRS and CDR2 YFSETQ. The CDR3 nucleotides are TGCGCCAGCAGCCCCGGACAGGGCGATGGCTACACCTTC. Encoded protein: CASSPGQGDGYTF.

The chain combines TRBV7-9 with TRBJ2-3, with 10 bases lining up with TRBD1. This CDR3 contains 15 residues. The germline CDR1 and CDR2 sequences are SEHNR and FQNEAQ (reference sequence). J gave up 8 bases and V 1 base, and 6 bases lay outside the gene matches. CDR3 amino acids: CASSLVGQGPGTQYF. DNA of the CDR3: TGTGCCAGCAGCTTAGTGGGACAGGGGCCTGGTACGCAGTATTTT.

This chain links TRBV27 with TRBJ1-2; possibly TRBD1 for D (6 bases). Germline V gene data show CDR1 as MNHEY and CDR2 as SMNVEV (reference sequence). The V end was cut by 3 bases, the J end by 7 bases, with 18 bases between. The CDR3 is 15 residues long. The CDR3 region is CASSFQAGGGPGYTF. CDR3 in DNA: TGTGCCAGCAGTTTTCAGGCTGGGGGCGGCCCTGGCTACACCTTC.

The rearrangement uses TRBV11-2 and TRBJ2-1, with 9 bases lining up with TRBD1. V lost 3 bases to trimming and J lost 4 bases; unmatched junction nucleotides: 10. CDR3 length equals 17 residues. Germline CDR1 reads SGHAT; CDR2 reads FQNNGV. CDR3 region: CASSLRPGTGLYNEQFF. The CDR3 bases are TGTGCCAGCAGCTTGCGCCCCGGGACAGGGCTTTACAATGAGCAGTTCTTC.

The chain employs TRBV6-5 and TRBJ2-3; no clear D. The CDR3 length is 13 residues. CDR1 and CDR2 (germline): MNHEY, SVGAGI. Deletions cut 0 bases from V and 2 bases from J, with 3 bases between. The CDR3 DNA follows: TGTGCCAGCAGTTACTCCCACACAGATACGCAGTATTTT. Encoded protein: CASSYSHTDTQYF.

This chain uses TRBV29-1 with TRBJ2-7; D perhaps matches TRBD2 (5 bases). CDR1 is SQVTM and CDR2 is ANQGSEA in the germline V gene. CDR3 length: 13 residues. The V and J ends lost 3 bases and 0 bases respectively, with 9 bases between them. CDR3 sequence: CSVDVGSSYEQYF. The CDR3 DNA reads as TGCAGCGTTGACGTGGGGAGCTCCTACGAGCAGTACTTC.

The chain uses TRBV6-1 and TRBJ1-2; 7 bases align to TRBD1. The germline CDR1 and CDR2 sequences are MNHNS and SASEGT. This CDR3 has 12 amino acids. J gave up 7 bases and V 10 bases, and 9 bases lay outside the gene matches. DNA of the CDR3: TGTGCCATTACCCGGACAGGAGGTGGCTACACCTTC. Translated: CAITRTGGGYTF.

V is TRBV4-1 and J is TRBJ1-1; D perhaps matches TRBD1 (6 bases). The germline V gene has CDR1 MGHRA and CDR2 YSYEKL. The length of the CDR3 is 14 residues. Trimming shortened V by 3 bases and J by 6 bases, and 14 bases separated the two germline ends. DNA of the CDR3: TGCGCCAGCAGCCAGGGGGGTCGGGGGCCTGAAGCTTTCTTT. Translated, it gives CASSQGGRGPEAFF.